This TCR beta chain was retrieved from a study of T cells after yellow fever vaccination. Trimming left V 1 base short and J 0 bases short, with 6 bases between. Germline-derived CDR1 and CDR2 are LGHDT and YNNKEL (reference sequence). The CDR3 has 15 amino acids. TCRdb fed the 5' RACE reads into MiXCR, producing one record per CDR3 protein. The repertoire holds more than 450,000 distinct CDR3 sequences, with 21% as singletons. This clonotype originated in a man between 18 and 29 years old who received the YFV17D yellow fever vaccine. The chain uses TRBV3-1 and TRBJ2-2; no definite D call. Material: PBMCs, obtained roughly 20 days after the first yellow fever vaccination. CDR3 in DNA: TGTGCCAGCAGCCAAGGACCAACGAACACCGGGGAGCTGTTTTTT. As protein: CASSQGPTNTGELFF.